This T cell receptor beta chain was profiled in a study of Ad26.COV2.S vaccination and SARS-CoV-2 variants. The study's findings and limits: Researchers cautioned that TCR breadth and depth analyses may have underestimated total T cell responses. Vaccine and placebo recipients had similar non-spike TCR breadth.

Assay used: immunoSEQ multiplex PCR; TCRdb lists only in-frame clones, some missing. This table holds around 370,000 clones, under 95% found once. The CDR3 runs to 15 residues. The ends lost 4 bases at V and 4 bases at J; junction bases unmatched: 8. Germline V gene data show CDR1 as SGHDT and CDR2 as YYEEEE. About this clone itself: Its antigen is undetermined.

The chain employs TRBV5-6 and TRBJ1-2; 9 bases match TRBD1. The sequencing here drew on peripheral blood, taken after recovery from COVID-19. This TCR derives from a human donor who had recovered from COVID-19. CDR3 region: CASSPGTGLGYGYTF. In nucleotides, the CDR3 is TGTGCCAGCAGCCCGGGGACAGGGTTGGGCTATGGCTACACCTTC.